These T cell receptor beta chains were read from a single sample in a study of blood T cell repertoires in COVID-19. Assay: immunoSEQ multiplex PCR; the TCRdb copy retains only in-frame clones and omits some. The sample contains some 200,000 clones, around 81% of which appear only once. Sequencing input: PBMCs or T cells enriched from blood (not recorded which). Receptor source: a woman in her forties or fifties with acute COVID-19. CDR3s include the opening cysteine and the closing phenylalanine or tryptophan. A D gene is named only where the DNA matches it firmly. Clone size is not always given. Where it is, it says once, few, many or a class for expanded clones.

v_call	j_call	clone_size	d_call	cdr3_length	cdr3_aa	cdr3_nt
TRBV29-1	TRBJ1-2	.	.	14	CSVAPSVPNYGYTF	TGCAGCGTCGCCCCCTCAGTGCCGAACTATGGCTACACCTTC
TRBV7-5	TRBJ1-5	.	.	15	CVRILGDRINQPQHF	TGTGTCAGAATTCTGGGGGACAGGATTAATCAGCCCCAGCATTTT
TRBV5-1	TRBJ2-5	.	TRBD2	15	CASSLEGGGLETQYF	TGCGCCAGCAGCTTGGAAGGCGGGGGGCTAGAGACCCAGTACTTC
TRBV27	TRBJ2-1	.	TRBD1	15	CASSFRQGAYNEQFF	TGTGCCAGCAGTTTCAGACAGGGGGCCTACAATGAGCAGTTCTTC
TRBV7-9	TRBJ1-4	few	.	15	CASSLGGLLDEKLFF	TGTGCCAGCAGCTTAGGCGGTCTCCTGGATGAAAAACTGTTTTTT
TRBV18	TRBJ2-1	.	TRBD2	15	CASSVGLADYNEQFF	TGTGCCAGCTCGGTAGGACTAGCGGACTACAATGAGCAGTTCTTC
TRBV19	TRBJ2-6	.	.	13	CASSRSGANVLTF	TGTGCCAGTAGTCGGTCTGGGGCCAACGTCCTGACTTTC
TRBV7-5	TRBJ2-1	.	.	17	CVRSLEWSGRVYNEQFF	TGTGTCAGAAGCTTAGAATGGTCGGGCAGGGTATACAATGAGCAGTTCTTC
TRBV19	TRBJ2-2	.	.	14	CASIRGDYTGELFF	TGTGCCAGTATTCGGGGAGATTACACCGGGGAGCTGTTTTTT
TRBV28	TRBJ2-1	many	TRBD2	14	CASSSSGTYNEQFF	TGTGCCAGCAGTTCTAGCGGGACATACAATGAGCAGTTCTTC
TRBV3-1/TRBV3-2	TRBJ2-5	.	TRBD2	16	CASSQYHGLAGETQYF	TGTGCCAGCAGCCAATATCATGGACTAGCGGGAGAGACCCAGTACTTC
TRBV6-2/TRBV6-3	TRBJ2-7	.	TRBD2	14	CASSWVAGVEEQYF	TGTGCCAGCAGTTGGGTAGCGGGAGTGGAAGAGCAGTACTTC
TRBV12-3/TRBV12-4	TRBJ1-6	.	.	13	CASSQGINSPLHF	TGTGCCAGCAGTCAGGGTATTAACTCACCCCTCCACTTT
TRBV2	TRBJ1-1	.	.	12	CASSGAGIKAFF	TGTGCCAGCAGTGGGGCAGGGATAAAAGCTTTCTTT
TRBV3-1/TRBV3-2	TRBJ2-2	few	.	15	CASTQGGFATGELFF	TGTGCCAGCACCCAGGGGGGGTTCGCCACCGGGGAGCTGTTTTTT
TRBV28	TRBJ2-7	.	TRBD2	15	CASSLIAGGQYEQYF	TGTGCCAGCAGTCTCATAGCGGGGGGGCAGTACGAGCAGTACTTC
TRBV9	TRBJ2-5	.	TRBD2	17	CASSVSIAGAFQETQYF	TGTGCCAGCAGCGTAAGCATAGCGGGGGCTTTCCAAGAGACCCAGTACTTC
TRBV7-2	TRBJ1-1	.	TRBD1	15	CASSPRTGVNTEAFF	TGTGCCAGCAGCCCACGGACAGGGGTAAACACTGAAGCTTTCTTT
TRBV5-1	TRBJ2-1	.	TRBD2	18	CASSLATSGGNSYNEQFF	TGCGCCAGCAGCTTGGCGACTAGCGGGGGGAACTCCTACAATGAGCAGTTCTTC
TRBV6-5	TRBJ2-1	.	TRBD2	14	CASSRSGGAYEQFF	TGTGCCAGCAGCCGTAGCGGGGGGGCATATGAGCAGTTCTTC
TRBV4-3	TRBJ1-2	few	.	14	CASSDAGANYGYTF	TGCGCCAGCAGCGATGCCGGGGCTAACTATGGCTACACCTTC
TRBV11-3	TRBJ2-1	.	.	15	CASSVEGGTLIEQFF	TGTGCCAGCAGCGTAGAGGGGGGGACCCTCATTGAGCAGTTCTTC
TRBV28	TRBJ2-7	.	.	14	CASSYQGSIREQYF	TGTGCCAGCAGTTATCAGGGCTCAATTCGCGAGCAGTACTTC
TRBV28	TRBJ2-1	.	TRBD2	13	CAGRKLAVNEQFF	TGTGCCGGACGTAAACTAGCGGTGAATGAGCAGTTCTTC
TRBV5-4	TRBJ1-1	few	.	14	CASSLQGGYTEAFF	TGTGCCAGCAGCTTGCAGGGTGGGTACACTGAAGCTTTCTTT
TRBV5-1	TRBJ2-2	.	TRBD1	16	CASSLSGTGVSGELFF	TGCGCCAGCAGTTTATCCGGGACAGGGGTCTCCGGGGAGCTGTTTTTT
TRBV5-5	TRBJ1-5	.	.	17	CASSPQPGDMGNQPQHF	TGTGCCAGCAGCCCGCAACCCGGGGACATGGGCAATCAGCCCCAGCATTTT
TRBV7-2	TRBJ2-1	once	.	16	CASSLNPRFSGNEQFF	TGTGCCAGCAGCTTGAATCCTAGGTTCTCCGGGAATGAGCAGTTCTTC
TRBV2	TRBJ1-1	few	TRBD1	16	CASSSQGARVNTEAFF	TGTGCCAGCAGTTCACAGGGGGCGAGGGTGAACACTGAAGCTTTCTTT
TRBV7-9	TRBJ2-1	.	.	13	CATSFSGREGQFF	TGTGCCACCTCCTTCAGTGGGCGGGAAGGACAGTTCTTC
TRBV11-3	TRBJ2-2	.	.	14	CASSSRGNTGELFF	TGTGCCAGCAGCTCGCGGGGAAACACCGGGGAGCTGTTTTTT
TRBV7-9	TRBJ2-2	few	TRBD2	19	CASTRRVGGTTTNTGELFF	TGTGCCAGCACCCGGAGGGTCGGCGGGACTACAACGAACACCGGGGAGCTGTTTTTT
TRBV6-6	TRBJ1-5	few	.	13	CATRLDSNQPQHF	TGTGCGACACGGTTGGATAGCAATCAGCCCCAGCATTTT
TRBV3-1/TRBV3-2	TRBJ2-2	.	.	14	CASSQVLNTGELFF	TGTGCCAGCAGCCAAGTACTCAACACCGGGGAGCTGTTTTTT
TRBV19	TRBJ2-7	.	TRBD2	14	CASSSLARIYEQYF	TGTGCCAGTAGTTCACTAGCGAGAATCTACGAGCAGTACTTC
TRBV5-1	TRBJ1-2	once	.	13	CASSLETQYGYTF	TGCGCCAGCAGCTTGGAGACACAATATGGCTACACCTTC
TRBV7-2	TRBJ1-1	.	.	13	CASSLSGNTEAFF	TGTGCCAGCAGCTTGTCAGGCAACACTGAAGCTTTCTTT
TRBV4-3	TRBJ1-1	.	.	15	CASSQDFLANTEAFF	TGCGCCAGCAGCCAAGATTTTCTGGCGAACACTGAAGCTTTCTTT
TRBV7-8	TRBJ1-4	.	TRBD1	13	CASSFGTAEKLFF	TGTGCCAGCAGCTTTGGGACAGCTGAAAAACTGTTTTTT
TRBV7-9	TRBJ1-4	.	.	13	CASSLAGAEKLFF	TGTGCCAGCAGCTTAGCAGGGGCTGAAAAACTGTTTTTT
TRBV2	TRBJ2-5	.	.	14	CASSVAGYRETQYF	TGTGCCAGCAGTGTCGCAGGGTATCGAGAGACCCAGTACTTC
TRBV5-1	TRBJ1-3	few	.	15	CASSSGSWAGNTIYF	TGCGCCAGCAGCTCGGGATCGTGGGCTGGAAACACCATATATTTT
TRBV19	TRBJ2-3	.	TRBD1	16	CASSTGQGVYTDTQYF	TGTGCCAGTAGTACTGGACAGGGGGTGTACACAGATACGCAGTATTTT
TRBV19	TRBJ1-4	.	TRBD1	14	CASSRDRGREKLFF	TGTGCCAGTAGTCGGGACAGGGGGCGAGAAAAACTGTTTTTT
TRBV10-3	TRBJ2-7	.	.	15	CAISESKQGFYEQYF	TGTGCCATCAGTGAGTCGAAACAGGGATTCTACGAGCAGTACTTC
TRBV13	TRBJ1-4	.	.	16	CASSLGAGPTNEKLFF	TGTGCCAGCAGCTTAGGGGCAGGGCCAACTAATGAAAAACTGTTTTTT
TRBV5-1	TRBJ2-2	few	TRBD1	16	CASSATGGSNTGELFF	TGCGCCAGCAGCGCGACAGGGGGATCCAACACCGGGGAGCTGTTTTTT
TRBV18	TRBJ2-2	.	TRBD2	16	CASPDQSGSSTGELFF	TGTGCCAGCCCGGACCAAAGCGGGAGTAGCACCGGGGAGCTGTTTTTT